This passage covers 27 T cell receptor beta chains from one sample sequenced in a study of identical twins. One entry per CDR3 protein results from TCRdb running MiXCR on the 5' RACE reads. The table shows 500,000 to 650,000 distinct CDR3 sequences, with about 22% occurring only once. This same sample was also part of a study on yellow fever vaccine responses in identical twins.

Sequencing used CD4+ T cells sorted from blood. These receptors were collected from a young woman in good health.

The genes are TRBV3-1 and TRBJ2-1; D is unclear. CDR3 size: 12 residues. V was clipped by 5 bases and J by 4 bases, with 6 bases between them. Germline CDR1 is LGHDT and CDR2 is YNNKEL (reference sequence). The CDR3 DNA sequence: TGTGCCAGCAGCAAAGCTTACAATGAGCAGTTCTTC. Its translation is CASSKAYNEQFF.

This clonotype turned up a few times. V and J are TRBV20-1 and TRBJ2-5, with TRBD2 matching 9 bases. Trimming removed 6 bases from V and 4 bases from J; junction bases left unmatched: 12. The CDR3 is 15 residues long. Germline-derived CDR1 and CDR2 are DFQATT and SNEGSKA (reference sequence). The CDR3 bases are TGCAGTGCCCAGAAAACTATGACTAGCGGAGAGACCCAGTACTTC. Protein sequence: CSAQKTMTSGETQYF.

This rearrangement joins TRBV24-1 to TRBJ2-5; 9 bases are shared with TRBD1. CDR3 size: 15 residues. The germline CDR1 and CDR2 sequences are KGHDR and SFDVKD. J gave up 2 bases and V 5 bases, and 5 bases lay outside the gene matches. Here the CDR3 reads CATSVGDRVQETQYF. The DNA of the CDR3 is TGTGCCACCAGTGTAGGGGACAGGGTGCAAGAGACCCAGTACTTC.

This clonotype was counted only a few times. The rearrangement uses TRBV12-3 or TRBV12-4 and TRBJ2-1; tentatively, D is TRBD2 (5 bases). This CDR3 is built from 14 residues. Trimming removed 7 bases at V and 2 bases at J, with 12 bases between. The CDR3, as DNA: TGTGCCAGCACCTCCGGGAACCCCTACAATGAGCAGTTCTTC. It encodes CASTSGNPYNEQFF.

This rearrangement joins TRBV12-5 to TRBJ2-1; TRBD1 agrees at 7 bases. The CDR3 has 16 amino acids. V dropped 4 bases and J dropped 5; count of bases not matched to a gene: 11. Germline values: CDR1 LGHNT, CDR2 FRNRAP. The CDR3 DNA follows: TGTGCTAGTGGTTCGCGGTCAGGACAGGAGGACAATGAGCAGTTCTTC. Encoded protein: CASGSRSGQEDNEQFF.

The chain is built from TRBV4-2 and TRBJ2-1; D remains ambiguous. Germline V lookup: CDR1 LGHNA, CDR2 YNFKEQ. The CDR3 sequence is 16 residues long. Between the trimmed V and J ends, which lost 1 base and 3 bases, there was a span of 13 bases. The CDR3 sequence: CASSQASRLVYNEQFF. The DNA of the CDR3 is TGTGCCAGCAGCCAAGCCTCACGATTAGTCTACAATGAGCAGTTCTTC.

This chain joins TRBV5-1 and TRBJ2-3; TRBD2 might be the D (5 bases). The CDR3 runs 15 residues. Germline CDR1 and CDR2: SGHRS and YFSETQ. Trimming shortened V by 0 bases and J by 4 bases, and 12 bases separated the two germline ends. The CDR3 DNA is TGCGCCAGCAGCTTGGAACGGGCAGCGGCAGATACGCAGTATTTT. This codes for CASSLERAAADTQYF.

A few counts support this clonotype. The chain couples TRBV10-3 to TRBJ2-1; 8 bases are shared with TRBD1. The trim removed 7 bases at V and 8 bases at J, leaving 7 bases unmatched. Germline CDR1 and CDR2: ENHRY and SYGVKD. The CDR3 sequence is 13 residues long. The CDR3 region is CAITDREAHEQFF. The DNA of the CDR3 is TGTGCCATCACGGACAGGGAGGCCCATGAGCAGTTCTTC.

This clonotype has a handful of counts. The genes are TRBV28 and TRBJ2-7; D tentatively fits TRBD1 or TRBD2 (5 bases each). CDR3 length: 17 residues. Per the germline V gene, CDR1 is MDHEN and CDR2 is SYDVKM. Between the trimmed V and J ends, which lost 2 bases and 0 bases, there was a span of 17 bases. The CDR3, as DNA: TGTGCCAGCAGTTTAACATTCGGGGCGTATAGCTCCTACGAGCAGTACTTC. It translates to CASSLTFGAYSSYEQYF.

This clonotype was seen a few times. The chain uses TRBV28 and TRBJ2-5, with D tentatively TRBD1 (5 bases). The V gene lost 6 bases and the J gene lost 2 bases, with 7 bases spanning the gap. Germline V CDR1 and CDR2: MDHEN, SYDVKM. The CDR3 runs 12 residues. CDR3: CASRTAQETQYF. CDR3 coding DNA: TGTGCCAGCAGGACAGCACAAGAGACCCAGTACTTC.

This clonotype appeared a few times. The V call is TRBV6-4, the J call TRBJ1-1; tentative D call: TRBD1 (6 bases). V was pared by 5 bases and J by 2 bases, with 15 bases between. The CDR3 extends over 15 amino acids. The germline gives CDR1 MRHNA, CDR2 SNTAGT. The CDR3 sequence: CASSKEGGINTEAFF. The DNA for the CDR3 is TGTGCCAGCAGTAAGGAGGGGGGGATAAACACTGAAGCTTTCTTT.

This clonotype was found a few times. J is TRBJ2-3 and V is TRBV10-3, with a tentative D call TRBD1 (7 bases). Trimming removed 6 bases at V and 2 bases at J, with 15 bases between. CDR3 length: 15 amino acids. The germline gives CDR1 ENHRY, CDR2 SYGVKD. The CDR3: CAISHQEGATDTQYF. CDR3 bases: TGTGCCATCAGCCATCAGGAGGGGGCCACAGATACGCAGTATTTT.

This clonotype was seen more than once but under ten times. The chain carries TRBV27 and TRBJ2-3; D unclear. CDR1 is MNHEY and CDR2 is SMNVEV in the germline V gene (reference sequence). V shed 3 bases and J shed 2 bases, with 6 bases lying between them. The CDR3 extends over 13 amino acids. DNA of the CDR3: TGTGCCAGCAGTTTCCCCCACACAGATACGCAGTATTTT. Protein product: CASSFPHTDTQYF.

This clonotype was found a few times. V is TRBV28 and J is TRBJ1-1; a weak D match, TRBD1 (5 bases). Trimming pared 3 bases from V and 1 base from J, leaving 9 bases between. The CDR3 runs to 14 residues. Germline-derived CDR1 and CDR2 are MDHEN and SYDVKM. The chain's CDR3 is CASSLVQGNTEAFF. The CDR3 DNA reads TGTGCCAGCAGTTTGGTCCAGGGGAACACTGAAGCTTTCTTT.

Remarks on this clonotype: At one end, the junction sequence differs from germline, possibly due to a read error. J is TRBJ2-3 and V is TRBV19; TRBD1 matches at 7 bases. The CDR3 sequence is 14 residues long. The germline V gene has CDR1 LNHDA and CDR2 SQIVND (reference sequence). The CDR3 reads CATREGVGTDTQYF. In DNA form, the CDR3 reads TGTGCCACCAGAGAAGGGGTCGGGACAGATACGCAGTATTTC.

V and J are TRBV5-1 and TRBJ1-2; perhaps TRBD1 as D (5 bases). The germline V gene encodes CDR1 SGHRS and CDR2 YFSETQ. The CDR3 totals 14 residues. V lost 0 bases, J lost 4 bases, and 10 bases lay in between. Here the CDR3 DNA reads TGCGCCAGCAGCTTGGATTCGACAGCCTATGGCTACACCTTC. It specifies CASSLDSTAYGYTF.

The chain combines TRBV6-1 with TRBJ1-3; D ambiguous. The ends were cut back, 3 bases at V and 3 bases at J, with 12 bases in the middle. Germline CDR1 reads MNHNS; CDR2 reads SASEGT. The CDR3 loop spans 15 amino acids. DNA for the CDR3: TGTGCCAGCAGTGATGGGGTTTCTAGTGGAAACACCATATATTTT. Its protein is CASSDGVSSGNTIYF.

The CDR3 DNA follows: TGTGCCAGCAGTTTAATCCCGCACACTGAAGCTTTCTTT. This translates into CASSLIPHTEAFF. The genes are TRBV12-3 or TRBV12-4 and TRBJ1-1; D is undetermined. The CDR3 extends over 13 amino acids. Trimming took 2 bases from V and 3 from J, leaving 7 bases between them.

The chain carries TRBV3-1 and TRBJ1-5; no clear D gene. CDR1 and CDR2 from the germline V gene are LGHDT and YNNKEL (reference sequence). CDR3 length: 15 amino acids. The V end lost 0 bases, the J end lost 0 bases, and 6 bases lay between the germline ends. The CDR3 region is CASSQDRGSNQPQHF. CDR3 coding DNA: TGTGCCAGCAGCCAAGATCGGGGTAGCAATCAGCCCCAGCATTTT.

J is TRBJ2-5 and V is TRBV10-3; 8 bases are shared with TRBD2. The trim removed 10 bases at V and 2 bases at J, leaving 6 bases unmatched. This CDR3 region has 13 residues. Germline V lookup: CDR1 ENHRY, CDR2 SYGVKD. The chain's CDR3 is CATHSGTQETQYF. The CDR3 DNA follows: TGTGCCACTCATAGCGGGACGCAAGAGACCCAGTACTTC.

This sequence joins TRBV28 and TRBJ2-7; no reliable D call. The CDR3 loop spans 8 amino acids. The V gene's germline CDR1 is MDHEN and CDR2 SYDVKM. V was shortened by 6 bases and J by 8 bases, with 2 bases between the two germline ends. The CDR3 nucleotides read TGTGCCAGCAGGCAGCAGTACGTC. Translating gives CASRQQYV.

This clonotype was seen only a few times. The CDR3 loop is CSATRQLQETQYF. DNA for the CDR3: TGCAGTGCCACCAGACAGCTCCAAGAGACCCAGTACTTC. This chain uses TRBV20-1 with TRBJ2-5, with D tentatively TRBD1 (5 bases). The germline V and J ends were trimmed by 6 bases and 1 base, with 12 bases remaining between them. The CDR3 contains 13 residues. CDR1 and CDR2 (germline): DFQATT, SNEGSKA (reference sequence).

This clonotype has only a few counts. The rearrangement links TRBV12-3 or TRBV12-4 to TRBJ2-2; 10 bases match TRBD1. CDR3 length: 15 residues. With V trimmed by 5 bases and J by 8 bases, 8 bases remained unmatched. The CDR3 nucleotides are TGTGCCAGCAGTCGACTGACAGGGGGCTTAGGGGAGCTGTTTTTT. Translation: CASSRLTGGLGELFF.

This chain links TRBV3-1 with TRBJ2-1, with 7 positions matching TRBD2. V lost 3 bases to trimming and J lost 7 bases; unmatched junction nucleotides: 12. Germline V gene lookup returns CDR1 LGHDT and CDR2 YNNKEL (reference sequence). CDR3 size: 16 residues. CDR3 nucleotide sequence: TGTGCCAGCAGCCAGAGCCCGGGACTACCTTCGAATGAGCAGTTCTTC. This gives the protein CASSQSPGLPSNEQFF.

CDR3 loop: CATSRDHRGWGEQFF. CDR3 bases: TGTGCCACCAGCAGAGATCATCGGGGCTGGGGTGAGCAGTTCTTC. The chain links TRBV15 to TRBJ2-1; D might be TRBD1 or TRBD2, each matching 5 bases. V gave up 0 bases and J gave up 9 bases, with 15 bases separating them. The germline CDR1 and CDR2 sequences are LNHNV and YYDKDF (reference sequence). CDR3 length: 15 residues. The full variable domain, in which reference TRBV15 and TRBJ2-1 provide the parts outside the CDR3, is DAMVIQNPRYQVTQFGKPVTLSCSQTLNHNVMYWYQQKSSQAPKLLFHYYDKDFNNEADTPDNFQSRRPNTSFCFLDIRSPGLGDTAMYLCATSRDHRGWGEQFFGPGTRLTVL.

The gene calls are TRBV25-1 and TRBJ2-1; D not resolved. V was clipped by 3 bases and J by 0 bases, with 9 bases between them. From germline, CDR1 is MGHDK and CDR2 SYGVNS. The CDR3 sequence is 15 residues long. The CDR3 region has the DNA TGTGCCAGCAGTGACGGTGTCAGCTCCTACAATGAGCAGTTCTTC. It yields the protein CASSDGVSSYNEQFF. Filled out from reference TRBV25-1 and TRBJ2-1, the complete variable domain reads EADIYQTPRYLVIGTGKKITLECSQTMGHDKMYWYQQDPGMELHLIHYSYGVNSTEKGDLSSESTVSRIRTEHFPLTLESARPSHTSQYLCASSDGVSSYNEQFFGPGTRLTVL.

In this sample, this clonotype turned up a few times. The V and J genes are TRBV11-2 and TRBJ2-5; D might be TRBD1 or TRBD2, each matching 5 bases. The CDR3 is made up of 13 amino acids. The V end lost 5 bases, the J end lost 5 bases, and 12 bases lay between the germline ends. From germline, CDR1 is SGHAT and CDR2 FQNNGV. In DNA, the CDR3 is TGTGCCAGCAGCACCAGCTGGGGGGAGACCCAGTACTTC. Translation gives CASSTSWGETQYF.